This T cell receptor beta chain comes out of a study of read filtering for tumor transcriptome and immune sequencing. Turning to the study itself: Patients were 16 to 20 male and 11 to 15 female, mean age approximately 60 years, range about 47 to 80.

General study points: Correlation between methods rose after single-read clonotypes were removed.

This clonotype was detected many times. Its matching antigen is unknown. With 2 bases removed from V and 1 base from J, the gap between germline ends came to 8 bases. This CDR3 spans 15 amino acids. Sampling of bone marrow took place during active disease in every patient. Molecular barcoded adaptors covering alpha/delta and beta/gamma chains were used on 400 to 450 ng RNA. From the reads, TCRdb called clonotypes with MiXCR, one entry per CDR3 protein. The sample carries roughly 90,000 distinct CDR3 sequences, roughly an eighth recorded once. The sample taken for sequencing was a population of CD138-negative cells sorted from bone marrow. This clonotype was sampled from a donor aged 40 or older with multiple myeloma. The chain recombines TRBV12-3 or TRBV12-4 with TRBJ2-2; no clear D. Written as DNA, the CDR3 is TGTGCCAGCAGTTTATGGCAGATGAACACCGGGGAGCTGTTTTTT. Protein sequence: CASSLWQMNTGELFF.